Below are 8 T cell receptor beta chains sequenced from a single sample in a study of T cell changes during pregnancy in multiple sclerosis. Only in-frame clones appear in the TCRdb table, and some are missing; sequencing was by immunoSEQ multiplex PCR. Of roughly 80,000 clones listed, 92% were seen once; the top ten hold approximately 2.5%. The sequences come from peripheral blood, collected before pregnancy. The receptors come from a female donor with multiple sclerosis, enrolled in a pregnancy study.

V and J are TRBV27 and TRBJ2-7; no firm D call. Germline V gene sequence: CDR1 MNHEY, CDR2 SMNVEV (reference sequence). This CDR3 spans 11 amino acids. Trimming pared 8 bases from V and 0 bases from J, leaving 5 bases between. CDR3 sequence reads: CASGHSYEQYF. The CDR3 DNA reads TGTGCCAGCGGGCACTCCTACGAGCAGTACTTC.

This clone has a single count. The J gene is TRBJ2-2, the V gene TRBV11-2; 13 bases agree with TRBD2. V lost 5 bases to trimming and J lost 1 base; unmatched junction nucleotides: 7. CDR1 is SGHAT and CDR2 is FQNNGV in the germline V gene. This CDR3 comprises 18 residues. CDR3: CASSPRLAGGLNTGELFF. The CDR3 nucleotides read TGTGCCAGCAGCCCCCGACTAGCGGGAGGATTGAACACCGGGGAGCTGTTTTTT.

This clone has only one observation. The V and J genes are TRBV28 and TRBJ2-7, with D uncertain. CDR3 length equals 17 residues. Germline V lookup: CDR1 MDHEN, CDR2 SYDVKM. V lost 8 bases and J lost 0, with 23 bases in between. The CDR3 DNA reads TGTGCCAGCCGCCGGCGAGGATTAGCCCTAAGCTCCTACGAGCAGTACTTC. Its protein product is CASRRRGLALSSYEQYF.

This rearrangement joins TRBV5-4 to TRBJ2-1, with TRBD2 matching 14 bases. Unmatched junction bases numbered 7, after V lost 5 bases and J lost 3 bases. The germline V gene encodes CDR1 SGHNT and CDR2 YYREEE (reference sequence). This CDR3 spans 17 amino acids. As DNA, the CDR3 is TGTGCCAGCAGGCCGACTAGCGGGAGGGCCATCTACAATGAGCAGTTCTTC. This gives the protein CASRPTSGRAIYNEQFF.

CDR3 in amino acids: CASSPHQGGGNQPQHF. The CDR3 DNA reads as TGTGCCAGCAGTCCCCACCAGGGAGGAGGCAATCAGCCCCAGCATTTT. The chain joins TRBV28 to TRBJ1-5; perhaps TRBD1 as D (5 bases). Trimming shortened V by 5 bases and J by 2 bases, and 16 bases separated the two germline ends. This CDR3 has 16 amino acids. Germline V gene sequence: CDR1 MDHEN, CDR2 SYDVKM.

The CDR3 loop is CASSPNLDTQYF. CDR3 DNA sequence: TGTGCCAGCAGCCCGAACTTGGATACGCAGTATTTT. This rearrangement joins TRBV5-5 to TRBJ2-3; D is undetermined. This CDR3 region has 12 residues. Germline CDR1 reads SGHKS; CDR2 reads YYEKEE (reference sequence). V lost 4 bases, J lost 6 bases, and 9 bases lay in between.

The chain carries TRBV19 and TRBJ1-2; tentatively, D is TRBD1 (5 bases). The CDR3 consists of 15 residues. V was cut by 5 bases and J by 7 bases, with 20 bases left in between. CDR1 is LNHDA and CDR2 is SQIVND in the germline V gene (reference sequence). The CDR3: CASSASGGILLGYTF. CDR3 coding DNA: TGTGCCAGTAGTGCCTCTGGGGGGATCCTTCTTGGCTACACCTTC.

This chain links TRBV30 with TRBJ2-6; D not certain. V was cut by 6 bases and J by 0 bases, with 6 bases left in between. Per the germline V gene, CDR1 is GTSNPN and CDR2 is SVGIG (reference sequence). This CDR3 spans 13 amino acids. CDR3 DNA sequence: TGTGCCTGTCTCTTCTCTGGGGCCAACGTCCTGACTTTC. Translation gives CACLFSGANVLTF.